Listed below are T cell receptor beta chains from one sample, sequenced in a study of CD8 T cells in ankylosing spondylitis. TCRdb fed the 5' RACE reads into MiXCR, producing one record per CDR3 protein. This table has hundreds of thousands of distinct CDR3 sequences, around 20% appearing once. The sample was blood, either unsorted or a sorted T cell fraction (not recorded which). These receptors were collected from a male donor with ankylosing spondylitis or in good health (not recorded which). CDR3s include the opening cysteine and the closing phenylalanine or tryptophan. Fields, in order: J gene, V gene, D gene, CDR3 protein. D genes are given only for firm matches.

J gene: TRBJ2-1; V gene: TRBV27; D gene: -; CDR3 protein: CASSLARVGEQFF
J gene: TRBJ2-5; V gene: TRBV12-3/TRBV12-4; D gene: TRBD1; CDR3 protein: CASSVGTAGETQYF
J gene: TRBJ2-2; V gene: TRBV20-1; D gene: -; CDR3 protein: CSASPPFVTGELFF
J gene: TRBJ2-3; V gene: TRBV12-3/TRBV12-4; D gene: -; CDR3 protein: CASSLGEHTQYF
J gene: TRBJ1-2; V gene: TRBV11-2; D gene: TRBD1; CDR3 protein: CASSPETGGYGYTF
J gene: TRBJ1-1; V gene: TRBV5-6; D gene: TRBD1; CDR3 protein: CASSLAGVDRENTEAFF
J gene: TRBJ2-1; V gene: TRBV11-2; D gene: -; CDR3 protein: CASSSGHERFF
J gene: TRBJ2-1; V gene: TRBV27; D gene: -; CDR3 protein: CASSLSGAGNEQFF
J gene: TRBJ1-3; V gene: TRBV5-5; D gene: -; CDR3 protein: CASSLGHAASGNTIYF
J gene: TRBJ2-5; V gene: TRBV7-2; D gene: -; CDR3 protein: CASSFAATETQYF
J gene: TRBJ2-5; V gene: TRBV3-1; D gene: -; CDR3 protein: CASSQEGWEGTQYF
J gene: TRBJ2-1; V gene: TRBV12-3/TRBV12-4; D gene: TRBD2; CDR3 protein: CASSPSGADNEQFF
J gene: TRBJ2-1; V gene: TRBV24-1; D gene: TRBD2; CDR3 protein: CATSEGGYNEQFF
J gene: TRBJ1-5; V gene: TRBV7-9; D gene: -; CDR3 protein: CASSLATGVGPHAQHF
J gene: TRBJ1-1; V gene: TRBV6-1; D gene: -; CDR3 protein: CASSGGRVTEAFF
J gene: TRBJ2-3; V gene: TRBV20-1; D gene: TRBD2; CDR3 protein: CSFPGLGLAPDTQYF
J gene: TRBJ2-4; V gene: TRBV5-6; D gene: -; CDR3 protein: CASSLARGVSRAKNIQYF
J gene: TRBJ2-2; V gene: TRBV4-2; D gene: TRBD1; CDR3 protein: CASSGTGGTGELFF
J gene: TRBJ2-1; V gene: TRBV5-1; D gene: TRBD1; CDR3 protein: CASSLVQGANNEQFF
J gene: TRBJ2-3; V gene: TRBV20-1; D gene: TRBD2; CDR3 protein: CSANRASGGADTQYF
J gene: TRBJ2-1; V gene: TRBV30; D gene: TRBD1; CDR3 protein: CASLGQGWHEQFF
J gene: TRBJ1-1; V gene: TRBV12-3/TRBV12-4; D gene: -; CDR3 protein: CASSLVTGQYTEAFF
J gene: TRBJ2-1; V gene: TRBV12-3/TRBV12-4; D gene: -; CDR3 protein: CASSSPSGVEGYNEQFF
J gene: TRBJ2-1; V gene: TRBV28; D gene: TRBD2; CDR3 protein: CASSPQTSGRLYEQFF
J gene: TRBJ2-2; V gene: TRBV7-9; D gene: -; CDR3 protein: CASSLARRGTGELFF
J gene: TRBJ2-5; V gene: TRBV20-1; D gene: -; CDR3 protein: CSASLGGGRETLYF
J gene: TRBJ1-2; V gene: TRBV6-6; D gene: -; CDR3 protein: CASSGTAYGYTF
J gene: TRBJ2-5; V gene: TRBV27; D gene: -; CDR3 protein: CASSPHPGPETQYF
J gene: TRBJ2-5; V gene: TRBV6-1; D gene: TRBD1; CDR3 protein: CASSETRTGAETQYF
J gene: TRBJ1-5; V gene: TRBV7-2; D gene: -; CDR3 protein: CASSRAVDQPQHF
J gene: TRBJ2-3; V gene: TRBV11-2; D gene: -; CDR3 protein: CASSSLRVTDTQYF
J gene: TRBJ2-2; V gene: TRBV20-1; D gene: -; CDR3 protein: CSASGGPTGELFF
J gene: TRBJ2-4; V gene: TRBV7-3; D gene: TRBD2; CDR3 protein: CASSPVLLAGVNIQYF